The T cell receptor (beta chain) described here comes from a study of beta chain features in type 1 diabetes. General study points: TCRB CDR3 length was moderately but significantly reduced in all four CD4+ subsets of Type 1 diabetes patients. Relative to healthy donors, patients appeared to have naive, central memory and Treg TCRB repertoires that were more similar. Although PCR might favor shorter templates, it would do so equally in patients and controls. Sequencing used cDNA, and cells with high TCR expression could therefore be over-represented.

The V and J ends lost 7 bases and 7 bases respectively, with 14 bases between them. The germline V gene has CDR1 MNHNY and CDR2 SVGAGI (reference sequence). CDR3 size: 13 residues. Of the isolated RNA, all was reverse transcribed, and so the sequenced material was expressed TCRB transcripts. The assay was immunoSEQ multiplex PCR, and TCRdb's table has in-frame clones only and misses some. The sample lists 500,000 to 650,000 clones; 9.5% to 15% were seen once. The sample holds a few counts of this clone. Its antigen is unidentified. This clonotype was sampled from a man aged 25 to 40 with type 1 diabetes. The chain recombines TRBV6-6 with TRBJ2-1; D is tentatively TRBD1 or TRBD2 (6 bases each). Sequencing input: naive CD4+ T cells from blood. CDR3 residues: CASTDTGRNEQFF. The CDR3 DNA reads TGTGCCAGCACCGACACAGGGAGGAATGAGCAGTTCTTC.